These T cell receptor beta chains were read from a single sample in a study of chemoradiotherapy in HPV16-positive cancers. Using immunoSEQ multiplex PCR, the repertoire was profiled, and TCRdb retains in-frame clones only, with some absent. The table records around 30,000 clones, more than 70% of them present only once. Specimen: blood, collected from a patient who underwent chemoradiotherapy. The receptors were gathered from a human donor with HPV-associated anogenital cancer. Both conserved end residues are part of each CDR3. Fields, in order: V gene, D gene, clone size, J gene, CDR3 DNA, CDR3 protein. The D gene is left open where the match is weak. A row's size may be missing; if present it is once, few, many or a size class.

>TRBV2|-|-|TRBJ2-5
TGTGCCAGCAGGGGGGAGGTCGCCCAGTACTTC
CASRGEVAQYF
>TRBV29-1|TRBD1|-|TRBJ1-1
TGCAGCGTTGAAGAATTCGGACAGGGGGCGGTGAACACTGAAGCTTTCTTT
CSVEEFGQGAVNTEAFF
>TRBV13|TRBD1|-|TRBJ1-3
TGTGCCAGCAGCCTAGCAACAGGGGGAAAGAGGGGAAACACCATATATTTT
CASSLATGGKRGNTIYF
>TRBV29-1|TRBD1|-|TRBJ2-1
TGCAGCGTTGATAAGGGACAGGGGGGTAGTGAGCAGTTCTTC
CSVDKGQGGSEQFF
>TRBV7-9|-|-|TRBJ2-7
TGTGCCAGCAGCTTAACGTGGTATCGACCCTCCTACGAGCAGTACTTC
CASSLTWYRPSYEQYF
>TRBV27|TRBD1|-|TRBJ1-1
TGTGCCACCAGACAGGGCCATGAAGCTTTCTTT
CATRQGHEAFF
>TRBV9|-|-|TRBJ2-5
TGTGCCAGCAGCCTCCGTCCGTTGCGTTGGGGGGGCCCCCAATCCCAAGAGACCCAGTACTTC
CASSLRPLRWGGPQSQETQYF
>TRBV5-1|TRBD2|-|TRBJ2-1
TGCGCCACCACGTCTGGGACTAGCGGCCTGGGTGAGCAGTTCTTC
CATTSGTSGLGEQFF
>TRBV29-1|TRBD1|-|TRBJ2-2
TGCAGCGTTGAGGGGGACAGATACACCGGGGAGCTGTTTTTT
CSVEGDRYTGELFF
>TRBV28|-|-|TRBJ1-3
TGTGCCAGCAGTAGACAAGTCTCTGGAAACACCATATATTTT
CASSRQVSGNTIYF
>TRBV29-1|-|-|TRBJ2-7
TGCAGCGTGGTGACAGTGAGCTCCTACGAGCAGTACTTC
CSVVTVSSYEQYF
>TRBV7-9|TRBD1|-|TRBJ1-1
TGTGCCAGCAGTCAAGCAGGGGGCTCTTTCTTT
CASSQAGGSFF
>TRBV7-2|-|-|TRBJ2-1
TGTGCCAGCAGCTTAGGGAGAGTGGGCGGTGAGCAGTTCTTC
CASSLGRVGGEQFF
>TRBV2|-|-|TRBJ2-7
TGTGCCAGCAGTGATGGAGTTAGAAACTACGAGCAGTACTTC
CASSDGVRNYEQYF
>TRBV6-1|TRBD1|-|TRBJ1-1
TGTGCCAGCAGTGCCCGACAGGGTAAGGCTGAAGCTTTCTTT
CASSARQGKAEAFF
>TRBV10-1|-|-|TRBJ1-5
TGCGCCAGCAGTGCAGGGGGCAATCAGCCCCAGCATTTT
CASSAGGNQPQHF
>TRBV5-1|TRBD1|-|TRBJ2-3
TGCGCCAGCAGCGAAACCGGGACAGCCACAGATACGCAGTATTTT
CASSETGTATDTQYF
>TRBV4-2|-|-|TRBJ2-5
TGTGCCAGCAACCCTAACCGAATCGGGGTTCAAGAGACCCAGTACTTC
CASNPNRIGVQETQYF
>TRBV11-2|-|-|TRBJ2-1
TGTGCCAGCAGCCTAGACTGGACAGCCACAAATGAGCAGTTCTTC
CASSLDWTATNEQFF
>TRBV10-3|TRBD1|-|TRBJ2-1
TGTGCCATCACCCGGGACAGGGTGGATGAGCAGTTCTTC
CAITRDRVDEQFF
>TRBV5-1|-|-|TRBJ2-5
TGCGCCAGCAGCTTGGGTAGGGCCGAGACCCAGTACTTC
CASSLGRAETQYF
>TRBV30|-|-|TRBJ1-2
TGTGCCTGGAGGGCCGGGCCTCTATCAGGGTATGGCTACACCTTC
CAWRAGPLSGYGYTF
>TRBV5-1|-|-|TRBJ2-5
TGCGCCAGCAGTGACGGGACGGGGTACCAAGAGACCCAGTACTTC
CASSDGTGYQETQYF
>TRBV5-8|TRBD1|-|TRBJ2-7
TGTGCCAGCAGCCGTCGGACAGGGGGTTCGGGTTTTAGCTCCTACGAGCAGTACTTC
CASSRRTGGSGFSSYEQYF
>TRBV7-9|TRBD2|once|TRBJ2-3
TGTGCCAGCAGCTTAGCAAGCGGGGCTACCACAGATACGCAGTATTTT
CASSLASGATTDTQYF